The rows below give T cell receptor beta chains drawn from one sample of a study of CXCR3-negative and CXCR3-positive naive CD8 T cells. TCRdb reprocessed the 5' RACE reads and reports one entry per CDR3 protein, with no DNA. Its clone listing holds roughly 89,000 distinct CDR3 sequences. The sample consisted of naive CXCR3- CD8+ T cells from blood. All receptors derive from a human donor in good health. Some clones in this sample may be carry-over from other donors' samples. CDR3s include the opening cysteine and the closing phenylalanine or tryptophan. Fields, in order: CDR3 length, J gene, V gene, CDR3 protein.

16 | TRBJ2-1 | TRBV7-9 | CASSLANGGNTNEQFF
14 | TRBJ1-1 | TRBV5-1 | CASSLQPLNTEAFF
13 | TRBJ2-3 | TRBV4-2 | CASSQERGDTQYF
16 | TRBJ2-3 | TRBV18 | CASSSLAGGTADTQYF
14 | TRBJ2-7 | TRBV12-3/TRBV12-4 | CASSTATVTYEQYF
14 | TRBJ2-2 | TRBV5-5 | CASSLGPLAGELFF
18 | TRBJ2-5 | TRBV29-1 | CSVVGPSTVIEGQETQYF
14 | TRBJ1-1 | TRBV5-1 | CASSLVTGSTEAFF
17 | TRBJ2-6 | TRBV13 | CASSLGTAYSGANVLTF
14 | TRBJ2-7 | TRBV28 | CASSWGQELYEQYF
15 | TRBJ2-7 | TRBV7-2 | CASSSVSGGGYEQYF
14 | TRBJ1-5 | TRBV7-9 | CASRPPGNNQPQHF
14 | TRBJ2-3 | TRBV29-1 | CSVEPRGQGDTQYF
17 | TRBJ2-2 | TRBV3-1 | CASSQTYGTVNTGELFF
17 | TRBJ2-7 | TRBV29-1 | CSVELSPTSGGSYEQYF
18 | TRBJ2-1 | TRBV15 | CATSRDRRLLAGVDEQFF
12 | TRBJ2-2 | TRBV29-1 | CSGRRDTGELFF
16 | TRBJ2-7 | TRBV6-5 | CASSLGQGAHSYEQYF
15 | TRBJ2-2 | TRBV29-1 | CSVDSSGSETGELFF
15 | TRBJ2-7 | TRBV9 | CASSVGPAYSYEQYF
13 | TRBJ2-2 | TRBV25-1 | CATNEIETGELFF
19 | TRBJ1-3 | TRBV4-3 | CASSQDPSRQIHSGNTIYF
12 | TRBJ2-7 | TRBV12-3/TRBV12-4 | CASSPVGVGQYF
16 | TRBJ2-7 | TRBV15 | CATSSPRDRGGGEQYF
15 | TRBJ1-1 | TRBV7-9 | CASSPAGGVNTEAFF
16 | TRBJ2-5 | TRBV15 | CATSRESRGGLETQYF
13 | TRBJ2-3 | TRBV29-1 | CSVEASHPDTQYF
13 | TRBJ2-1 | TRBV11-2 | CASSDGLVREQFF
14 | TRBJ2-1 | TRBV18 | CASSPLYGSDEQFF
15 | TRBJ2-1 | TRBV14 | CASSQEGAAIWEQFF
13 | TRBJ1-1 | TRBV20-1 | CSARDSRDRDAFF
13 | TRBJ2-7 | TRBV6-2/TRBV6-3 | CASSYGRKYEQYF
14 | TRBJ1-4 | TRBV10-3 | CAISSETGDEKLFF
13 | TRBJ1-1 | TRBV29-1 | CSVETGLLTEAFF
14 | TRBJ2-1 | TRBV29-1 | CSVEGTGAVNEQFF
14 | TRBJ1-1 | TRBV7-2 | CASSLGGIGTEAFF